This T cell receptor beta chain originates from a study of tissue T cells after allogeneic stem cell transplantation. The study, taken as a whole, reports: Limitations included a small, clinically heterogeneous cohort and limited sampling depth. Within patients, tissue anatomy strongly shaped TCR repertoire composition.

On this clone itself: Its antigen is unidentified.

CDR1 and CDR2 (germline): SGHKS, YYEKEE (reference sequence). The V end was cut by 7 bases, the J end by 0 bases, with 15 bases between. There are 15 residues in the CDR3. Measured with immunoSEQ multiplex PCR; TCRdb has only the in-frame clones, and not every one. The sample comprises tens of thousands of clones, 80% to 95% of which are singletons, and under 4% rests with the top ten. The clonotype originates from a woman between 35 and 70 years old who later had graft-versus-host disease after an allogeneic stem cell transplant. The V call is TRBV5-5, the J call TRBJ2-3, with TRBD1 as a possible D gene (6 bases). Here the sequenced sample was blood, taken before transplantation. Here the CDR3 reads CASGSGTTSTDTQYF. In DNA form, the CDR3 reads TGTGCCAGCGGGAGTGGGACAACTAGCACAGATACGCAGTATTTT.